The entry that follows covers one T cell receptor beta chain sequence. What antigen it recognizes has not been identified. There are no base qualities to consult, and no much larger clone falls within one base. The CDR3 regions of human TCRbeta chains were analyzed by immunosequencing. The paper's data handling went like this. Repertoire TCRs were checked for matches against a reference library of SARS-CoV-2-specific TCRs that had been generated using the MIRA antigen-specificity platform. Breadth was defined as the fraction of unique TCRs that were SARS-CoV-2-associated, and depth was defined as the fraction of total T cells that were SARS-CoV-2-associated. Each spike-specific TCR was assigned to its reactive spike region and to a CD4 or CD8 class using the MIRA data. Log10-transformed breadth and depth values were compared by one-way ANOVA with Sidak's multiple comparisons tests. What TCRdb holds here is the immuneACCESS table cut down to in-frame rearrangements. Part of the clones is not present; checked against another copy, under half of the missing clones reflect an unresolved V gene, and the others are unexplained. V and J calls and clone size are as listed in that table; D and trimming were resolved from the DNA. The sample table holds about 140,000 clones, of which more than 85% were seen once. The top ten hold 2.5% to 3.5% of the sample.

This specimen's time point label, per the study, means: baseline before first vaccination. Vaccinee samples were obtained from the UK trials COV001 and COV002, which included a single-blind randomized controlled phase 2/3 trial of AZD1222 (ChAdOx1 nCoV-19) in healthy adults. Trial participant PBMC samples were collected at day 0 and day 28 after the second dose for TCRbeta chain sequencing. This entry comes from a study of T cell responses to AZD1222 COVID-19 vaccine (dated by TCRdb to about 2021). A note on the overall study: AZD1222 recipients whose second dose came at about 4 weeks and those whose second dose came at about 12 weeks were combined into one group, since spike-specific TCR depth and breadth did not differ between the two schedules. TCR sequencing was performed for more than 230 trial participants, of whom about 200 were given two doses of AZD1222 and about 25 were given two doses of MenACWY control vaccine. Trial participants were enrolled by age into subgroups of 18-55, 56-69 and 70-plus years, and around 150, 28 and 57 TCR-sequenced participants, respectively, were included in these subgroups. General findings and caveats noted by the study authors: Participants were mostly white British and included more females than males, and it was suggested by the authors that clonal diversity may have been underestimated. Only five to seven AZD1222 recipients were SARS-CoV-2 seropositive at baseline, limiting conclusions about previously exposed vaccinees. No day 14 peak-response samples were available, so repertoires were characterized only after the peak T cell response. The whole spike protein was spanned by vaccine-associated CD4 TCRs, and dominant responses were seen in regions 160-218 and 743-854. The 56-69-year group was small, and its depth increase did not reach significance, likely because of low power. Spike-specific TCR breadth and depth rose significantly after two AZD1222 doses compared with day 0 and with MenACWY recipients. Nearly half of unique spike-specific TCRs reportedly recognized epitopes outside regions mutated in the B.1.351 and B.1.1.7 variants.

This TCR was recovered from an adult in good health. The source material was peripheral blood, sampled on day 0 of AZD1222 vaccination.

CDR3 protein: CASKRTAQETQYF. The DNA reads TGTGCCAGCAAGCGGACAGCGCAAGAGACCCAGTACTTC. Here the chain combines TRBV2 and TRBJ2-5; a weak D assignment points to TRBD1 (6 bases agree). CDR1 SNHLY and CDR2 FYNNEI were looked up in the germline V gene. At the junction V is shortened by 7 bases and J by 2 bases, with 11 bases in between. The CDR3 sequence holds 13 residues, the cysteine and phenylalanine included. CDR3 DNA is the only sequence kept; it has 39 bases, read in frame from the first base.